This TCR beta chain originates from a study of T cell responses to AZD1222 COVID-19 vaccine. In regard to this clone: The target antigen is unknown.

Using immunoSEQ multiplex PCR, the repertoire was profiled, and TCRdb retains in-frame clones only, with some absent. This table holds roughly 180,000 clones, about nine tenths found once. Germline values: CDR1 LGHNA, CDR2 YSLEER. The CDR3 has 13 amino acids. With 5 bases clipped from V and 5 bases from J, the junction kept 6 bases outside the gene matches. Study-level results: Donors in the cohort were predominantly white British and more often female, and clonal diversity was possibly underestimated.

The source of this sequence is an adult in good health. The chain carries TRBV4-3 and TRBJ2-7, with 7 bases aligning to TRBD2. This sample comprised peripheral blood, obtained on day 0 of AZD1222 vaccination. CDR3 region: CASSRSGGNEQYF. The CDR3 DNA reads as TGCGCCAGCAGCAGATCCGGGGGGAACGAGCAGTACTTC.